These 30 T cell receptor beta chains were all obtained from the same sample, sequenced in a study of breast tumors, draining lymph nodes, adjacent tissues (dated by TCRdb to the mid-2010s). Library method: multiplex PCR. The sequencing machine was an Illumina HiSeq 2000. TCRdb reran the public reads through fastp at Q25 and MiXCR, keeping productive beta chains. A single entry per CDR3 protein holds the most common genes and DNA from its merged rows. This sample has some 130,000 distinct CDR3 sequences in its table, and just under 20% of those were observed once. Of the sample, roughly 3.5% is held by the ten largest clones. Lymph node samples were obtained from the axillary draining lymph nodes of breast cancer patients. The source material was axillary lymph node tissue. The receptors here all came from a female donor with breast cancer. Some clones in this sample may be carry-over from other donors' samples.

Of note for this clonotype: A clone one base away is much larger, so this may be a read error. This sequence joins TRBV19 and TRBJ2-5, with TRBD1 identical over 10 bases. Germline CDR1 is LNHDA and CDR2 is SQIVND (reference sequence). The CDR3 has 16 residues. Trimming at V came to 5 bases and at J to 7 bases, leaving 13 bases not matched to a gene. The CDR3 protein is CASSSPGTGVGATQYF. CDR3 DNA sequence: TGTGCCAGTAGTTCGCCCGGGACAGGGGTGGGAGCGACCCAGTACTTC.

This clonotype was observed many times. The chain combines TRBV5-1 with TRBJ1-3; D not certain. V was pared by 0 bases and J by 4 bases, with 11 bases between. CDR1 is SGHRS and CDR2 is YFSETQ in the germline V gene. This CDR3 comprises 15 residues. In DNA form, the CDR3 reads TGCGCCAGCAGCTTGGACCAAGCGACCGGAAACACCATATATTTT. It specifies CASSLDQATGNTIYF.

A word on this clonotype: A read error may explain this, as a much larger clone is one base away. The chain couples TRBV19 to TRBJ2-5, with 11 bases identical to TRBD2. Germline CDR1 LNHDA, CDR2 SQIVND (reference sequence). The CDR3 sequence is 16 residues long. This chain's CDR3 is CASSDLLAGDQEAQYF. Written as DNA, the CDR3 is TGTGCCAGTAGTGACTTACTAGCGGGAGATCAAGAGGCCCAGTACTTC.

This clonotype was found many times. The chain recombines TRBV5-1 with TRBJ1-2; 10 positions agree with TRBD1. Germline CDR1 is SGHRS and CDR2 is YFSETQ. V lost 3 bases and J lost 3; bases outside the gene matches: 2. The CDR3 covers 14 residues. The CDR3 sequence is CASSSGTGDYGYTF. The CDR3 DNA reads as TGCGCCAGCAGCTCCGGGACAGGGGACTATGGCTACACCTTC.

About this clonotype: A much larger clone lies a single base off, so this may be a read error. The chain uses TRBV7-3 and TRBJ2-3; the match to TRBD2 covers 8 bases. The CDR3 runs 14 residues. The germline V gene has CDR1 SGHTA and CDR2 FQGTGA. CDR3 sequence (DNA): TGTGCCAGCAGCTTCTCGGGAGCGGGAGATGCGCAGTATTTT. Protein product: CASSFSGAGDAQYF.

The genes are TRBV30 and TRBJ2-2; unclear D gene. Trimming removed 4 bases from V and 7 bases from J, with 7 bases in between. Germline V gene data show CDR1 as GTSNPN and CDR2 as SVGIG (reference sequence). There are 11 residues in the CDR3. CDR3 region: CAWTSVGELFF. CDR3 nucleotides: TGTGCCTGGACATCGGTCGGGGAGCTGTTTTTT.

This clonotype has a count of ten or more. The rearrangement joins TRBV20-1 to TRBJ2-3, with a possible D match to TRBD2 (5 bases). The CDR3 totals 14 residues. Germline V gives CDR1 DFQATT, CDR2 SNEGSKA (reference sequence). Trimming cost V 3 bases and J 4 bases, with 14 bases left between them. CDR3 bases: TGCAGTGCTAGTGTAACCTTAGCGTCAGATACGCAGTATTTT. Its protein product is CSASVTLASDTQYF.

Ten or more counts support this clonotype. The rearrangement uses TRBV20-1 and TRBJ2-3; D possibly matches TRBD1 or TRBD2 (5 bases each). The length of the CDR3 is 15 residues. V lost 6 bases and J 6 bases, leaving 22 bases between the germline ends. The V gene's germline CDR1 is DFQATT and CDR2 SNEGSKA (reference sequence). The CDR3 DNA sequence: TGCAGTGCCGGGATCTTAGGGGCCGTCGCGGATACGCAGTATTTT. Translating gives CSAGILGAVADTQYF.

Points on this clonotype: A read error may be the cause here, since a much bigger clone is one base away. This chain uses TRBV20-1 with TRBJ1-4; possible D gene TRBD1, 5 bases. CDR1 DFQATT and CDR2 SNEGSKA come from the germline V gene (reference sequence). This CDR3 contains 16 residues. CDR3 region: CSASPLQGGANEKLSF. DNA of the CDR3: TGCAGTGCTAGTCCACTCCAGGGCGGAGCTAATGAAAAACTGTCTTTT.

This clonotype was counted at least ten times. The gene calls are TRBV27 and TRBJ1-5; D is uncertain. Per germline, CDR1 MNHEY and CDR2 SMNVEV (reference sequence). The CDR3 is 14 amino acids. V gave up 5 bases and J gave up 3 bases, with 11 bases separating them. CDR3 nucleotide sequence: TGTGCCAGCAGTCACGGGTTCCCCAATCAGCCCCAGCATTTT. Protein: CASSHGFPNQPQHF.

This clonotype was seen ten or more times. This sequence joins TRBV5-4 and TRBJ2-2; D not certain. Germline assignment: CDR1 SGHNT and CDR2 YYREEE (reference sequence). Trimming pared 6 bases from V and 1 base from J, leaving 16 bases between. The CDR3 consists of 16 residues. The CDR3 region is CASTPGGPLNTGELFF. The CDR3 nucleotides read TGTGCCAGCACCCCGGGCGGCCCGTTGAACACCGGGGAGCTGTTTTTT. The variable domain in full, completed from reference TRBV5-4 and TRBJ2-2, reads ETGVTQSPTHLIKTRGQQVTLRCSSQSGHNTVSWYQQALGQGPQFIFQYYREEENGRGNFPPRFSGLQFPNYSSELNVNALELDDSALYLCASTPGGPLNTGELFFGEGSRLTVL.

This clonotype showed up many times. This chain connects TRBV9 to TRBJ1-2; D is unclear. Germline CDR1 reads SGDLS; CDR2 reads YYNGEE. With 0 bases removed from V and 4 bases from J, the gap between germline ends came to 10 bases. CDR3 length equals 14 residues. This CDR3 is CASSVGLGSYGYTF. As DNA, the CDR3 is TGTGCCAGCAGCGTAGGACTGGGAAGCTATGGCTACACCTTC.

This clonotype was observed at least ten times. V usage is TRBV5-1 and J usage is TRBJ2-7, with TRBD2 as a possible D gene (5 bases). The germline gives CDR1 SGHRS, CDR2 YFSETQ. V was clipped by 0 bases and J by 1 base, with 5 bases between them. The CDR3 has 13 amino acids. Here the CDR3 reads CASSLVASYEQYF. CDR3 in DNA: TGCGCCAGCAGCTTGGTAGCGTCCTACGAGCAGTACTTC.

This clonotype came up a few times. This rearrangement joins TRBV28 to TRBJ2-7, with no clear D. V was clipped by 2 bases and J by 2 bases, with 7 bases between them. This CDR3 has 13 residues. CDR1 is MDHEN, CDR2 SYDVKM, per germline. The CDR3 spells CASSLNGPYEQYF. The CDR3 DNA follows: TGTGCCAGCAGTTTAAATGGCCCCTACGAGCAGTACTTC.

Ten or more counts support this clonotype. V is TRBV20-1 and J is TRBJ2-5, with 8 bases fitting TRBD2. In germline, CDR1 is DFQATT, CDR2 SNEGSKA (reference sequence). This CDR3 contains 15 residues. V was pared by 0 bases and J by 4 bases, with 7 bases of the junction left unmatched. Here the CDR3 reads CSARDLRGGGETQYF. DNA for the CDR3: TGCAGTGCTAGAGATCTACGGGGGGGAGGAGAGACCCAGTACTTC.

The V gene is TRBV20-1, the J gene TRBJ1-1; 8 bases align to TRBD1. Germline-derived CDR1 and CDR2 are DFQATT and SNEGSKA (reference sequence). J was trimmed by 3 bases and V by 4 bases; bases with no gene match: 13. This CDR3 contains 16 residues. CDR3 loop: CSATEGAGGIDTEAFF. The CDR3 DNA sequence: TGCAGTGCTACCGAAGGGGCAGGGGGCATAGACACTGAAGCTTTCTTT.

In its sample, this clonotype was seen many times. J is TRBJ2-7 and V is TRBV28, with TRBD1 as a possible D gene (6 bases). The germline gives CDR1 MDHEN, CDR2 SYDVKM. Trimming took 4 bases from V and 3 from J, leaving 19 bases between them. The CDR3 is 16 residues long. The CDR3 loop is CASSSFGQIYNYEQYF. The CDR3 nucleotides are TGTGCCAGCAGTTCTTTCGGACAGATTTACAACTACGAGCAGTACTTC.

With regard to this clonotype: A read error may explain this, as a much larger clone is one base away. This chain links TRBV19 with TRBJ1-3, with 7 bases aligning to TRBD1. The V and J ends lost 8 bases and 0 bases, in that order; junction bases with no gene match: 16. Germline CDR1 LNHDA, CDR2 SQIVND (reference sequence). The CDR3 spans 18 residues. CDR3 residues: CASGGTTGWALSGNTIYF. For the CDR3, the DNA is TGTGCCAGTGGGGGAACGACAGGGTGGGCCCTCTCTGGAAACACCATATATTTT.

This clonotype was observed at least ten times. V is TRBV3-1 and J is TRBJ2-7; the D gene could be TRBD1 or TRBD2 (6 bases each). The germline V gene has CDR1 LGHDT and CDR2 YNNKEL (reference sequence). Trimming removed 0 bases from V and 6 bases from J, with 12 bases in between. The CDR3 loop spans 14 amino acids. The chain's CDR3 is CASSQEGKGGEQYF. CDR3 nucleotides: TGTGCCAGCAGCCAAGAAGGAAAGGGGGGCGAGCAGTACTTC.

This clonotype was counted many times. The chain links TRBV7-2 to TRBJ1-4; D uncertain. Trimming cost V 1 base and J 3 bases, with 12 bases left between them. Germline lookup yields CDR1 SGHTA and CDR2 FQGNSA. This CDR3 spans 16 amino acids. The CDR3 DNA reads TGTGCCAGCAGCTTAGATAGGTCCTCATCTAATGAAAAACTGTTTTTT. It translates to CASSLDRSSSNEKLFF.

This rearrangement joins TRBV24-1 to TRBJ1-1, with 8 bases fitting TRBD1. The V and J ends lost 4 bases and 11 bases, in that order; junction bases with no gene match: 8. Germline CDR1 reads KGHDR; CDR2 reads SFDVKD. The CDR3 consists of 13 residues. The CDR3, as DNA: TGTGCCACCAGTGACGACAGGGGTCGGGATGCTTTCTTT. Translating gives CATSDDRGRDAFF.

This clonotype appeared many times. The chain recombines TRBV7-3 with TRBJ2-3; the D call may be TRBD1 or TRBD2 (6 bases each). This CDR3 has 14 residues. V was cut by 4 bases and J by 4 bases, with 12 bases left in between. The germline CDR1 and CDR2 sequences are SGHTA and FQGTGA. CDR3 DNA sequence: TGTGCCAGCAGCTCTTCTGGGGGGCCAGATACGCAGTATTTT. Its translation: CASSSSGGPDTQYF.

In the case of this clonotype: A read error may be the cause here, since a much bigger clone is one base away. The chain recombines TRBV5-8 with TRBJ2-3; 10 bases line up with TRBD2. Germline CDR1 is SGHTS and CDR2 is YDEGEE. Trimming cost V 6 bases and J 4 bases; bases outside gene matches: 14. CDR3 length: 17 amino acids. The CDR3 loop reads CASTQRPGTSVADTQYF. CDR3 sequence (DNA): TGTGCCAGCACCCAAAGGCCCGGGACTAGCGTCGCAGATACGCAGTATTTT.

The V gene is TRBV11-2, the J gene TRBJ1-1; TRBD1 agrees at 7 bases. Per the germline V gene, CDR1 is SGHAT and CDR2 is FQNNGV. The CDR3 totals 16 residues. V dropped 5 bases and J dropped 5; count of bases not matched to a gene: 14. The CDR3, as DNA: TGTGCCAGCAGCCCCCAGGGGGGTCCCTCGGGTACTGAAGCTTTCTTT. It specifies CASSPQGGPSGTEAFF.

The rearrangement joins TRBV9 to TRBJ2-7; TRBD2 is a possible D gene (5 bases). This CDR3 has 16 residues. V lost 4 bases, J lost 0 bases, and 17 bases lay in between. From germline, CDR1 is SGDLS and CDR2 YYNGEE. CDR3 in amino acids: CASSPRHWRASYEQYF. As DNA, the CDR3 is TGTGCCAGCAGCCCCCGTCACTGGCGGGCCTCCTACGAGCAGTACTTC. The full variable domain, its missing parts supplied by reference TRBV9 and TRBJ2-7, is DSGVTQTPKHLITATGQRVTLRCSPRSGDLSVYWYQQSLDQGLQFLIQYYNGEERAKGNILERFSAQQFPDLHSELNLSSLELGDSALYFCASSPRHWRASYEQYFGPGTRLTVT.

Note on this clonotype: This may be a read error: a much more frequent sequence differs by one nucleotide. This chain uses TRBV19 with TRBJ1-2; D unresolved. Germline values: CDR1 LNHDA, CDR2 SQIVND (reference sequence). The CDR3 sequence is 12 residues long. The CDR3 here is CASNDGLYGYAF. CDR3 nucleotide sequence: TGTGCCAGTAATGACGGACTTTATGGCTACGCCTTC.

This clonotype was found many times. The chain uses TRBV5-1 and TRBJ1-2, with 7 bases matching TRBD1. Trimming removed 3 bases from V and 8 bases from J; junction bases left unmatched: 4. The CDR3 length is 12 residues. CDR1 and CDR2 from the germline V gene are SGHRS and YFSETQ. The CDR3, as DNA: TGCGCCAGCAGCTGGGACAGTCAAGGCTACACCTTC. Translation gives CASSWDSQGYTF.

This clonotype appeared a few times. The gene calls are TRBV29-1 and TRBJ2-6; possibly TRBD2 for D (7 bases). The CDR3 has 17 amino acids. CDR1 and CDR2 from the germline V gene are SQVTM and ANQGSEA. V was cut by 6 bases and J by 0 bases, with 18 bases left in between. CDR3 DNA: TGCAGCGTGGGGGGGCGGGACATGTACTCTGGGGCCAACGTCCTGACTTTC. Protein product: CSVGGRDMYSGANVLTF.

This clonotype was recorded many times. CDR3 sequence reads: CASSPLAGASDTQYF. Written as DNA, the CDR3 is TGTGCCAGCAGCCCCCTAGCGGGAGCGTCAGATACGCAGTATTTT. V is TRBV3-1 and J is TRBJ2-3; the match to TRBD2 covers 10 bases. The CDR3 has 15 residues. In germline, CDR1 is LGHDT, CDR2 YNNKEL (reference sequence). Trimming at V came to 4 bases and at J to 4 bases, leaving 5 bases not matched to a gene.

At least ten counts were recorded for this clonotype. The chain has TRBV7-8 and TRBJ2-3; 7 bases are a match to TRBD2. V was clipped by 5 bases and J by 2 bases; unmatched bases: 10. CDR1 and CDR2 (germline): SGHVS, FQNEAQ. This CDR3 comprises 16 residues. For the CDR3, the DNA is TGTGCCAGCAGCCCAGGCGGGACTACTTACACAGATACGCAGTATTTT. Residues: CASSPGGTTYTDTQYF. The variable domain in full, completed from reference TRBV7-8 and TRBJ2-3, reads GAGVSQSPRYKVAKRGQDVALRCDPISGHVSLFWYQQALGQGPEFLTYFQNEAQLDKSGLPSDRFFAERPEGSVSTLKIQRTQQEDSAVYLCASSPGGTTYTDTQYFGPGTRLTVL.